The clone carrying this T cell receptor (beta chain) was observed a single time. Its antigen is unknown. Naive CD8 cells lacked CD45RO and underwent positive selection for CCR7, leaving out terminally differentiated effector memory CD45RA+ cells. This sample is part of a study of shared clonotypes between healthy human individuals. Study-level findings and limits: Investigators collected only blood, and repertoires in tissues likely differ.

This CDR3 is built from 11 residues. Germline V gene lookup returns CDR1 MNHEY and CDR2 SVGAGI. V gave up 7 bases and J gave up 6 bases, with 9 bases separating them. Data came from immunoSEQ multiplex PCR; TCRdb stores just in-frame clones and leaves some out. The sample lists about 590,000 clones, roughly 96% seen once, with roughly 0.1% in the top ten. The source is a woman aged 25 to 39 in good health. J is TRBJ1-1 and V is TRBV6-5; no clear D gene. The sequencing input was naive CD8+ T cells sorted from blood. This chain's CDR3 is CASTGGAEAFF. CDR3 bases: TGTGCCAGCACTGGTGGCGCTGAAGCTTTCTTT.